Shown below are 3 T cell receptor beta chains from a single sample sequenced in a study of control samples from healthy donors and cancer patients. Repertoires were generated with immunoSEQ multiplex PCR, while TCRdb's copy carries only in-frame clones and drops some. The table includes about 53,000 clones, around 87% detected once. Sample: PBMCs. These receptors were obtained from a man aged 60 to 75 with head and neck cancer.

This clone has more than one count but fewer than ten. V is TRBV28 and J is TRBJ2-3, with D possibly TRBD2 on 5 matching bases. Germline V gene data show CDR1 as MDHEN and CDR2 as SYDVKM. The CDR3 contains 12 residues. The ends were cut back, 6 bases at V and 2 bases at J, with 6 bases in the middle. The CDR3 DNA reads TGTGCCAGCAGGCTAGCCACAGATACGCAGTATTTT. Translating it yields CASRLATDTQYF.

The CDR3 loop reads CASSLEARGRGRKTEAFF. The DNA for the CDR3 is TGTGCCAGCAGCTTAGAGGCGAGGGGCAGGGGGCGAAAAACTGAAGCTTTCTTT. The V and J genes are TRBV11-3 and TRBJ1-1, with 8 bases matching TRBD1. Germline V gene sequence: CDR1 SGHNT, CDR2 YENEEA. This CDR3 has 18 residues. After removal of 0 bases from V and 5 bases from J, the junction contained 14 bases not matched to a gene. Using reference TRBV11-3 and TRBJ1-1 for the parts outside the CDR3, the full variable domain is EAGVVQSPRYKIIEKKQPVAFWCNPISGHNTLYWYLQNLGQGPELLIRYENEEAVDDSQLPKDRFSAERLKGVDSTLKIQPAELGDSAVYLCASSLEARGRGRKTEAFFGQGTRLTVV.

V usage is TRBV2 and J usage is TRBJ1-4; 9 nucleotides line up with TRBD1. Germline CDR1 SNHLY, CDR2 FYNNEI. V dropped 6 bases and J dropped 3; count of bases not matched to a gene: 8. The CDR3 length is 16 residues. The CDR3 nucleotides are TGTGCCAGCAGATCACAGGGGGCATGGCCTAATGAAAAACTGTTTTTT. Translation gives CASRSQGAWPNEKLFF.